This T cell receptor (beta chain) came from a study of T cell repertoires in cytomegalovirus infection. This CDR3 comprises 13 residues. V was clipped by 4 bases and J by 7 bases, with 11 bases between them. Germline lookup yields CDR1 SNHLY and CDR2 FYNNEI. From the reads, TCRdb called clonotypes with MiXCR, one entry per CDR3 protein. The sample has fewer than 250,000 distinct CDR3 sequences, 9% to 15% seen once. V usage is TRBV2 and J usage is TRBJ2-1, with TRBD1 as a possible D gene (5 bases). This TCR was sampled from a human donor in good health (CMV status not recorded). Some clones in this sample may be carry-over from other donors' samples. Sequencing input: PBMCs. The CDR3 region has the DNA TGTGCCAGCAGTGTTGTTAGGGGAAATGAGCAGTTCTTC. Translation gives CASSVVRGNEQFF.